This TCR beta chain was observed in a study of T-cell memory formation after mild COVID-19. Whole-study results and caveats: Clones that contracted from day 15 to 85 had balanced CD4/CD8; later expanders were CD4+ biased. Nothing showed for sure that second-wave clones peaking on day 37 were SARS-CoV-2 specific.

V shed 1 base and J shed 1 base, with 10 bases lying between them. The germline CDR1 and CDR2 sequences are SGHVS and FQNEAQ. The CDR3 is 15 residues long. Comment on this clonotype: Antigen unknown.

TCR alpha and TCR beta cDNA libraries carrying sample barcodes and UMIs were produced by 5'RACE using constant-segment primers. In TCRdb, the 5' RACE reads were re-called with MiXCR into one record per CDR3 protein. Seen here are around 470,000 distinct CDR3 sequences, approximately 20% observed once, and the top ten hold around 8.4%. Input material: PBMCs or a T cell subset sorted from them (not recorded which). This chain connects TRBV7-8 to TRBJ1-1, with D perhaps matching TRBD1 (5 bases). The clonotype originates from an adult woman who had mild COVID-19 (a few samples of this study predate the infection). Cell type and time point are not known. The CDR3 spells CASSLVPGPNTEAFF. The CDR3 DNA reads as TGTGCCAGCAGCTTAGTTCCGGGACCGAACACTGAAGCTTTCTTT.